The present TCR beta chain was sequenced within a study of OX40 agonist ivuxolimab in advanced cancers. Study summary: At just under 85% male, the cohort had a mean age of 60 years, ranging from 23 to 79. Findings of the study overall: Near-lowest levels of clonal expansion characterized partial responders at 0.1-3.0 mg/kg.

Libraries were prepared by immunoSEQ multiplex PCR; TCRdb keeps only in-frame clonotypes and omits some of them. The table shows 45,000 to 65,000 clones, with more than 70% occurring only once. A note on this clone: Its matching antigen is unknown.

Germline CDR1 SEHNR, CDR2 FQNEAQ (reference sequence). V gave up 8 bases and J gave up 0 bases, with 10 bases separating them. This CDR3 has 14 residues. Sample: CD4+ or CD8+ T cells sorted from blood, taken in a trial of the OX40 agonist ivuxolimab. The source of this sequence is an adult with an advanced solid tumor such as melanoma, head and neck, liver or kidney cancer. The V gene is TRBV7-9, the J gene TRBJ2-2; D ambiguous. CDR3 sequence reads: CASRMRTNTGELFF. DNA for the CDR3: TGTGCCAGCCGAATGAGGACGAACACCGGGGAGCTGTTTTTT.